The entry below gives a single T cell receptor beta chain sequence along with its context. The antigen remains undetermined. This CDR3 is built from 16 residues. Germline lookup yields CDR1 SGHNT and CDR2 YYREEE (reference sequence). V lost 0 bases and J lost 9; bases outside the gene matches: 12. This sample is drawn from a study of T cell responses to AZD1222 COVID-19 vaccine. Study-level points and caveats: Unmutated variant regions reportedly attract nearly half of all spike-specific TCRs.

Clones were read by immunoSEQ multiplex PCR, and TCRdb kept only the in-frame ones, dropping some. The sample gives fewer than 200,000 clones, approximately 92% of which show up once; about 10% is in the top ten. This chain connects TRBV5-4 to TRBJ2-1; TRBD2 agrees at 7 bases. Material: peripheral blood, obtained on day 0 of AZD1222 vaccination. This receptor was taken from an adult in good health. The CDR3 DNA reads TGTGCCAGCAGCTTGGAATTTAGCGGGCGTCGTCCTGAGCAGTTCTTC. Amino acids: CASSLEFSGRRPEQFF.